Detailed here is one T cell receptor beta chain. Cohorts were assigned according to the clinical history that participants reported. A COVID-19 case was met by exposed participants within 2 weeks before study entry. This specimen belongs to a study of blood T cell repertoires in COVID-19. Study information: There were acute and convalescent COVID-19 samples, and they came from the United States, Italy and Spain.

Assay used: immunoSEQ multiplex PCR; TCRdb lists only in-frame clones, some missing. The repertoire holds fewer than 350,000 clones, about 85% seen once, with about 2% in the top ten. The germline V gene encodes CDR1 SGHRS and CDR2 YFSETQ. The CDR3 loop spans 14 amino acids. Trimming took off 1 base at V and 0 bases at J, with 8 bases between the two ends. This sequence originates from a young woman who had been exposed to COVID-19. Material: PBMCs or T cells enriched from blood (not recorded which). This chain joins TRBV5-1 and TRBJ2-7; a weak D match, TRBD1 (6 bases). The chain's CDR3 is CASSLQGSSYEQYF. The CDR3 region has the DNA TGCGCCAGCAGCTTGCAGGGGAGCTCCTACGAGCAGTACTTC. The entire variable domain, with the rest obtained from reference TRBV5-1 and TRBJ2-7, is as follows: KAGVTQTPRYLIKTRGQQVTLSCSPISGHRSVSWYQQTPGQGLQFLFEYFSETQRNKGNFPGRFSGRQFSNSRSEMNVSTLELGDSALYLCASSLQGSSYEQYFGPGTRLTVT.